One sample yielded the 14 T cell receptor beta chains listed below, sequenced in a study of T cells after yellow fever vaccination. Using its own MiXCR run on the 5' RACE reads, TCRdb lists one record per CDR3 protein. The sample lists hundreds of thousands of distinct CDR3 sequences; 10% to 15% were seen once. The specimen comprised PBMCs, sampled on the day of the yellow fever booster vaccination. The origin of the receptors is a man in his thirties or forties who received the YFV17D yellow fever vaccine.

Only a few counts were recorded for this clonotype. The chain employs TRBV6-5 and TRBJ2-1; 8 bases match TRBD2. Unmatched junction bases numbered 3, after V lost 0 bases and J lost 5 bases. Germline CDR1 and CDR2: MNHEY and SVGAGI. The CDR3 totals 15 residues. CDR3 sequence (DNA): TGTGCCAGCAGTTACTCGTCGGGAGGGAACAATGAGCAGTTCTTC. Amino acid sequence: CASSYSSGGNNEQFF.

This clonotype was picked up a small number of times. This rearrangement joins TRBV5-6 to TRBJ2-5, with D perhaps being TRBD1 or TRBD2 (5 bases each). This CDR3 has 13 amino acids. Trimming shortened V by 1 base and J by 5 bases, and 9 bases separated the two germline ends. Germline CDR1 SGHDT, CDR2 YYEEEE. The CDR3 DNA follows: TGTGCCAGCAGCTTGCTCGGGACGGAGACCCAGTACTTC. Translating it yields CASSLLGTETQYF.

This clonotype has more than one count but fewer than ten. The V and J genes are TRBV7-3 and TRBJ2-1; D remains unclear. Germline V CDR1 and CDR2: SGHTA, FQGTGA. This CDR3 has 17 residues. V lost 0 bases, J lost 7 bases, and 19 bases lay in between. CDR3 sequence (DNA): TGTGCCAGCAGCTTAACGGGTACCCCCCCAAAGGATAATGAGCAGTTCTTC. This sequence encodes CASSLTGTPPKDNEQFF.

The chain recombines TRBV6-5 with TRBJ1-5; D remains unclear. CDR1 and CDR2 from the germline V gene are MNHEY and SVGAGI. This CDR3 spans 16 amino acids. V lost 0 bases and J lost 2, with 11 bases in between. In DNA form, the CDR3 reads TGTGCCAGCAGTTACTCGAGGCAGAATCGCAATCAGCCCCAGCATTTT. Its translation is CASSYSRQNRNQPQHF.

This rearrangement joins TRBV12-3 or TRBV12-4 to TRBJ1-1; a weak D match, TRBD1 (5 bases). This CDR3 is built from 12 residues. Trimming shortened V by 5 bases and J by 5 bases, and 9 bases separated the two germline ends. This CDR3 is CASSDGGTEAFF. The CDR3 nucleotides read TGTGCCAGCAGTGACGGGGGGACTGAAGCTTTCTTT.

This rearrangement joins TRBV6-1 to TRBJ2-3, with 9 nucleotides matching TRBD2. Germline assignment: CDR1 MNHNS and CDR2 SASEGT. This CDR3 spans 16 amino acids. Trimming at V came to 4 bases and at J to 2 bases, leaving 7 bases not matched to a gene. The CDR3 reads CASSGLLAGDTDTQYF. Here the CDR3 DNA reads TGTGCCAGCAGTGGATTACTAGCGGGCGACACAGATACGCAGTATTTT.

This clonotype turned up a few times. The DNA for the CDR3 is TGTGCCAGCAGTTTAGTGGGGGGCGCGGTTGAGACCCAGTACTTC. It yields the protein CASSLVGGAVETQYF. This rearrangement joins TRBV12-3 or TRBV12-4 to TRBJ2-5; perhaps D is TRBD1 or TRBD2 (6 bases each). Trimming took 1 base from V and 5 from J, leaving 14 bases between them. The CDR3 is 15 amino acids.

The CDR3 DNA sequence: TGCAGTGCTAGAGAGACGAACAGGGGCGAGCAGTACTTC. It codes for CSARETNRGEQYF. This chain joins TRBV20-1 and TRBJ2-7; TRBD1 aligns across 7 bases. V was pared by 0 bases and J by 6 bases, with 5 bases of the junction left unmatched. The CDR3 has 13 amino acids. Germline values: CDR1 DFQATT, CDR2 SNEGSKA (reference sequence).

V gene TRBV20-1 combines with J gene TRBJ1-5; D may be TRBD1 (6 bases). V was shortened by 7 bases and J by 1 base, with 11 bases between the two germline ends. Germline CDR1 is DFQATT and CDR2 is SNEGSKA (reference sequence). This CDR3 spans 13 amino acids. In DNA form, the CDR3 reads TGCAGTGGCGTGCAGGGGAGCAATCAGCCCCAGCATTTT. It translates to CSGVQGSNQPQHF.

The chain has TRBV28 and TRBJ2-2; 7 bases match TRBD1. Germline-derived CDR1 and CDR2 are MDHEN and SYDVKM. V shed 4 bases and J 7 bases; nucleotides not matched to a gene: 9. The CDR3 is 15 amino acids. The CDR3 reads CASSSPQGVSGELFF. Written as DNA, the CDR3 is TGTGCCAGCAGTTCCCCCCAGGGGGTTAGCGGGGAGCTGTTTTTT.

The V call is TRBV27, the J call TRBJ2-3; 13 bases match TRBD2. With 6 bases clipped from V and 4 bases from J, the junction kept 4 bases outside the gene matches. Germline CDR1 MNHEY, CDR2 SMNVEV (reference sequence). The CDR3 has 15 residues. CDR3 residues: CASRGGLAGSDTQYF. The CDR3 DNA sequence: TGTGCCAGCAGGGGGGGACTAGCGGGATCAGATACGCAGTATTTT.

In its sample, this clonotype was seen a few times. The CDR3 DNA reads TGTGCCAGCAGCCAAGCTGGGTCCGCAGATACGCAGTATTTT. Protein product: CASSQAGSADTQYF. The gene calls are TRBV4-2 and TRBJ2-3, with D uncertain. V lost 1 base to trimming and J lost 4 bases, with 9 bases between them. There are 14 residues in the CDR3. Germline V gives CDR1 LGHNA, CDR2 YNFKEQ.

The rearrangement links TRBV6-5 to TRBJ2-1, with 12 bases that match TRBD2. With V trimmed by 4 bases and J by 9 bases, 7 bases remained unmatched. The CDR3 covers 15 residues. Looked up from germline, CDR1 is MNHEY and CDR2 is SVGAGI. CDR3 sequence reads: CASSSGLAGKGEQFF. CDR3 bases: TGTGCCAGCAGTTCTGGACTAGCGGGAAAGGGTGAGCAGTTCTTC.

The chain employs TRBV6-2 or TRBV6-3 and TRBJ2-2; TRBD2 agrees at 8 bases. Germline CDR1 reads MNHEY; CDR2 reads SVGEGT. This CDR3 is built from 14 residues. J lost 5 bases, V lost 9 bases, and 8 bases had no gene match. The CDR3: CASDGSGVTGELFF. The CDR3 bases are TGTGCCAGTGACGGTAGCGGGGTGACCGGGGAGCTGTTTTTT.